This TCR beta chain was observed in a study of shared T cell receptors in the human thymus. Clones were read by immunoSEQ multiplex PCR, and TCRdb kept only the in-frame ones, dropping some. The repertoire holds hundreds of thousands of clones, with more than 75% as singletons. Germline trimming cut 4 bases from V and 0 bases from J; bases unmatched to any gene: 7. Per germline, CDR1 SGHAT and CDR2 FQNNGV. The CDR3 runs to 16 residues. The sample was also linked to a second study, of human thymus T cells. That work adds: Healthy Finnish infants having corrective surgery for congenital heart defects served as donors. There appeared to be biased usage of V and J genes in thymic and blood repertoires. Overlap was high between thymic repertoires from unrelated individuals, as reported in related research.

The chain joins TRBV11-2 to TRBJ2-3; 7 positions match TRBD1. This TCR was sampled from a boy under two years old with a congenital heart defect. The sample consisted of thymocytes. CDR3: CASSSMDRTSTDTQYF. In DNA form, the CDR3 reads TGTGCCAGCAGCTCCATGGACAGGACTAGCACAGATACGCAGTATTTT.